This T cell receptor (beta chain) was captured by sequencing in a study of T cells after yellow fever vaccination. Study summary: Preparation of the low-cell-number fractions used SMART-Seq v4 Ultra Low Input. Study-wide points: It was the secondary response that reached its peak faster, day 5 versus 15, but it was weaker. Most clones from primary vaccination were detected again post-booster (roughly 96% CD4, roughly 90% CD8).

Synthesis of TCR cDNA relied on 5'RACE template switching, which attached a universal primer site and UMIs. TCRdb re-derived calls from the 5' RACE reads in MiXCR, one entry per CDR3 protein. This sample has about 310,000 distinct CDR3 sequences; around 3.9% occur once, and the top ten carry around 24%. This CDR3 region has 15 residues. V lost 5 bases, J lost 2 bases, and 4 bases stayed unmatched. This clonotype was observed a few times. Its antigen is as yet unknown. The sequence came from a man between 18 and 29 years old who received the YFV17D yellow fever vaccine. V is TRBV12-3 or TRBV12-4 and J is TRBJ1-2, with 11 positions matching TRBD1. The specimen was PBMCs, collected on the day of the yellow fever booster vaccination. This CDR3 reads CASSRTGGANYGYTF. CDR3 nucleotides: TGTGCCAGCAGTCGGACAGGGGGCGCCAACTATGGCTACACCTTC.